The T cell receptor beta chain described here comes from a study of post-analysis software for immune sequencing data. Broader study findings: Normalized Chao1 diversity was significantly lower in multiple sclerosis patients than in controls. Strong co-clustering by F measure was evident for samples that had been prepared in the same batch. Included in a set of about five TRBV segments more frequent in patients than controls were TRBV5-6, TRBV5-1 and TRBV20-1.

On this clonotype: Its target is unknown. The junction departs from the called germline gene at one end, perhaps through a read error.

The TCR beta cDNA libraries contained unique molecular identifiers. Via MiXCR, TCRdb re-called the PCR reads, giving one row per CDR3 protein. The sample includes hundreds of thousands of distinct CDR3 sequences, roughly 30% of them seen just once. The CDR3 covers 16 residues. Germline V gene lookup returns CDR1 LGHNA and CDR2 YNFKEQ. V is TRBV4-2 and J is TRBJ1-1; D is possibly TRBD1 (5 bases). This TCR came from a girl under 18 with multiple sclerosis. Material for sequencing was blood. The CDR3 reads CVSSQPPGKENTEAFF. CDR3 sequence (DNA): TGTGTCAGCAGCCAACCACCAGGGAAGGAGAACACTGAAGCTTTCTTT.